The T cell receptor (beta chain) described here comes from a study of shared T cell receptors in the human thymus. Germline loops: CDR1 MGHDK, CDR2 SYGVNS. V dropped 8 bases and J dropped 5; count of bases not matched to a gene: 3. CDR3 length: 12 residues. This table comes from immunoSEQ multiplex PCR, and its TCRdb copy is limited to in-frame clones, with some not included. The table lists some 700,000 clones, roughly 88% of them singletons. The same sample was also used in a study of human thymus T cells. As reported in that work: Highly overlapping thymic repertoires in unrelated individuals were reported by related research.

This clonotype was sampled from a boy younger than two with a congenital heart defect. Sequencing was performed on thymocytes. The chain employs TRBV25-1 and TRBJ1-2; 9 bases match TRBD1. DNA of the CDR3: TGTGCCAGCCTAGGACAGGGGTATGGCTACACCTTC. It yields the protein CASLGQGYGYTF.